The rows below give T cell receptor beta chains drawn from one sample of a study of tumor-infiltrating lymphocytes in oesophageal squamous cell carcinoma. In TCRdb, the PCR reads were re-called with MiXCR into one record per CDR3 protein. The data contain approximately 15,000 distinct CDR3 sequences, roughly 49% of them singletons. The sequencing sample was made of esophageal tumor tissue. These receptors all come from a male donor with esophageal squamous cell carcinoma. The CDR3 runs from the conserved cysteine through the conserved F or W. The order of the fields is J gene, D gene, clone size, V gene, CDR3 protein, CDR3 DNA. D genes are given only for firm matches. Expanded clones get a size class; other rows say once, few or many, or leave the size out.

j_call: TRBJ2-5; d_call: -; clone_size: many; v_call: TRBV20-1; cdr3_aa: CSALVGTLETQYF; cdr3_nt: TGCAGTGCTCTAGTGGGGACACTGGAGACCCAGTACTTC
j_call: TRBJ1-1; d_call: TRBD1; clone_size: -; v_call: TRBV7-6; cdr3_aa: CASTLGAGGNTEAFF; cdr3_nt: TGTGCCAGCACCTTAGGAGCAGGGGGGAACACTGAAGCTTTCTTT
j_call: TRBJ2-3; d_call: TRBD2; clone_size: many; v_call: TRBV6-6; cdr3_aa: CASSLMVVAGGTDTQYF; cdr3_nt: TGTGCCAGCAGCCTAATGGTGGTAGCGGGTGGCACAGATACGCAGTATTTT
j_call: TRBJ2-5; d_call: TRBD2; clone_size: -; v_call: TRBV27; cdr3_aa: CASSEGVAGQTQYF; cdr3_nt: TGTGCCAGCAGTGAGGGGGTAGCGGGGCAGACCCAGTACTTC
j_call: TRBJ2-1; d_call: TRBD1; clone_size: -; v_call: TRBV7-3; cdr3_aa: CASSSGTGLEQFF; cdr3_nt: TGTGCCAGCAGCTCCGGGACAGGTCTTGAGCAGTTCTTC
j_call: TRBJ2-7; d_call: -; clone_size: -; v_call: TRBV5-1; cdr3_aa: CASSFSGSYEQYF; cdr3_nt: TGCGCCAGCAGCTTTAGCGGTTCCTACGAGCAGTACTTC
j_call: TRBJ2-1; d_call: -; clone_size: -; v_call: TRBV7-6; cdr3_aa: CASSTDRYEQFF; cdr3_nt: TGTGCTAGCAGCACAGACAGATACGAGCAGTTCTTC
j_call: TRBJ2-3; d_call: -; clone_size: -; v_call: TRBV10-1; cdr3_aa: CASSVRSMDTQYF; cdr3_nt: TGCGCCAGCAGTGTCCGGAGTATGGATACGCAGTATTTT
j_call: TRBJ1-5; d_call: -; clone_size: few; v_call: TRBV5-1; cdr3_aa: CASSFSPRQPQHF; cdr3_nt: TGCGCCAGCAGCTTCTCCCCCCGTCAGCCCCAGCATTTT
j_call: TRBJ2-1; d_call: TRBD2; clone_size: once; v_call: TRBV7-6; cdr3_aa: CASSPGGTRSYNEQFF; cdr3_nt: TGTGCCAGCAGCCCCGGGGGGACCAGATCCTACAATGAGCAGTTCTTC
j_call: TRBJ1-2; d_call: -; clone_size: medium-sized; v_call: TRBV7-8; cdr3_aa: CASSLVGGGNYGYTF; cdr3_nt: TGTGCCAGCAGCTTAGTGGGAGGGGGAAACTATGGCTACACCTTC
j_call: TRBJ2-1; d_call: TRBD2; clone_size: -; v_call: TRBV7-3; cdr3_aa: CASSLQGTSGNRGNEQFF; cdr3_nt: TGTGCCAGCAGCTTACAGGGGACTAGCGGGAACAGGGGCAATGAGCAGTTCTTC
j_call: TRBJ1-1; d_call: -; clone_size: -; v_call: TRBV10-3; cdr3_aa: CAITDTLNTEAFF; cdr3_nt: TGTGCCATCACGGACACCTTGAACACTGAAGCTTTCTTT
j_call: TRBJ2-6; d_call: -; clone_size: -; v_call: TRBV11-3; cdr3_aa: CASSSTTGPGGANVLTF; cdr3_nt: TGTGCCAGCAGCTCCACAACCGGGCCCGGGGGGGCCAACGTCCTGACTTTC
j_call: TRBJ2-7; d_call: -; clone_size: many; v_call: TRBV28; cdr3_aa: CASSQGYEQYF; cdr3_nt: TGTGCCAGCAGTCAGGGCTACGAGCAGTACTTC
j_call: TRBJ2-1; d_call: TRBD2; clone_size: -; v_call: TRBV11-2; cdr3_aa: CASSLEGLAAYNEQFF; cdr3_nt: TGTGCCAGCAGCTTAGAAGGCCTAGCGGCCTACAATGAGCAGTTCTTC
j_call: TRBJ1-1; d_call: -; clone_size: -; v_call: TRBV7-3; cdr3_aa: CASSLTGFGNTEAFF; cdr3_nt: TGTGCCAGCAGCTTAACAGGGTTTGGGAACACTGAAGCTTTCTTT
j_call: TRBJ2-3; d_call: -; clone_size: few; v_call: TRBV7-8; cdr3_aa: CASSLGLDTQYF; cdr3_nt: TGTGCCAGCAGCTTAGGGCTGGATACGCAGTATTTT
j_call: TRBJ2-7; d_call: TRBD1; clone_size: -; v_call: TRBV7-2; cdr3_aa: CASSLTGGKSYEQYF; cdr3_nt: TGTGCCAGCAGCCTGACAGGGGGCAAGTCCTACGAGCAGTACTTC
j_call: TRBJ1-4; d_call: -; clone_size: many; v_call: TRBV28; cdr3_aa: CASTPDATNEKLFF; cdr3_nt: TGTGCCAGCACTCCGGACGCAACTAATGAAAAACTGTTTTTT
j_call: TRBJ2-5; d_call: TRBD2; clone_size: many; v_call: TRBV4-1; cdr3_aa: CASSQANMGLALGETQYF; cdr3_nt: TGCGCCAGCAGCCAAGCGAACATGGGACTAGCCCTGGGGGAGACCCAGTACTTC
j_call: TRBJ1-5; d_call: TRBD1; clone_size: many; v_call: TRBV18; cdr3_aa: CASSSTGGGNQPQHF; cdr3_nt: TGTGCCAGCTCATCGACAGGGGGTGGCAATCAGCCCCAGCATTTT
j_call: TRBJ2-2; d_call: -; clone_size: -; v_call: TRBV7-3; cdr3_aa: CASSTYTGELFF; cdr3_nt: TGTGCCAGCAGCACATACACCGGGGAGCTGTTTTTT
j_call: TRBJ1-6; d_call: TRBD1; clone_size: -; v_call: TRBV7-8; cdr3_aa: CASSLGQGSSPLHF; cdr3_nt: TGTGCCAGCAGCCTAGGACAGGGGAGTTCACCCCTCCACTTT
j_call: TRBJ2-3; d_call: -; clone_size: -; v_call: TRBV11-2; cdr3_aa: CASSPRLATADTQYF; cdr3_nt: TGTGCCAGCAGCCCCCGGCTAGCGACGGCAGATACGCAGTATTTT
j_call: TRBJ1-5; d_call: -; clone_size: once; v_call: TRBV7-4; cdr3_aa: CASSLGGFGQPQHF; cdr3_nt: TGTGCCAGCAGCTTAGGAGGTTTTGGTCAGCCCCAGCATTTT
j_call: TRBJ2-7; d_call: -; clone_size: -; v_call: TRBV7-2; cdr3_aa: CASSLIRANYEQYF; cdr3_nt: TGTGCCAGCAGCCTCATCCGGGCAAACTACGAGCAGTACTTC
j_call: TRBJ2-3; d_call: -; clone_size: -; v_call: TRBV2; cdr3_aa: CASSQTRNTDTQYF; cdr3_nt: TGTGCCAGCAGCCAGACTCGGAACACAGATACGCAGTATTTT
j_call: TRBJ2-7; d_call: TRBD2; clone_size: few; v_call: TRBV7-8; cdr3_aa: CASSLGGGPYEQYF; cdr3_nt: TGTGCCAGCAGCTTGGGGGGGGGACCCTACGAGCAGTACTTC
j_call: TRBJ2-1; d_call: -; clone_size: few; v_call: TRBV7-9; cdr3_aa: CASSFSGLRNEQFF; cdr3_nt: TGTGCCAGCAGCTTTTCGGGACTCAGGAATGAGCAGTTCTTC
j_call: TRBJ1-1; d_call: -; clone_size: -; v_call: TRBV5-3; cdr3_aa: CASSRRLTDMNTEAFF; cdr3_nt: TGTGCCAGCAGCCGAAGACTAACCGACATGAACACTGAAGCTTTCTTT
j_call: TRBJ1-1; d_call: TRBD1; clone_size: medium-sized; v_call: TRBV10-1; cdr3_aa: CASSELGQGVTEAFF; cdr3_nt: TGCGCCAGCAGTGAGTTGGGACAGGGTGTCACTGAAGCTTTCTTT
j_call: TRBJ2-5; d_call: TRBD1; clone_size: -; v_call: TRBV6-8; cdr3_aa: CASSPTGETDSPLHF; cdr3_nt: TGTGCCAGCAGTCCGACAGGGGAAACGGATTCACCCCTCCACTTC
j_call: TRBJ1-2; d_call: TRBD1; clone_size: medium-sized; v_call: TRBV28; cdr3_aa: CASRPDRVGYGYTF; cdr3_nt: TGTGCCAGCAGACCAGACAGGGTAGGCTATGGCTACACCTTC
j_call: TRBJ2-3; d_call: TRBD2; clone_size: few; v_call: TRBV7-2; cdr3_aa: CASGGRPTTDTQYF; cdr3_nt: TGTGCCTCCGGGGGGAGACCCACAACAGATACGCAGTATTTT
j_call: TRBJ2-7; d_call: -; clone_size: medium-sized; v_call: TRBV7-6; cdr3_aa: CASSLVDEQYF; cdr3_nt: TGTGCCAGCAGCTTAGTCGATGAGCAGTACTTC
j_call: TRBJ2-3; d_call: -; clone_size: -; v_call: TRBV10-2; cdr3_aa: CASSERAGESSDTQYF; cdr3_nt: TGCGCCAGCAGTGAAAGAGCAGGGGAGTCCTCGGATACGCAGTATTTT
j_call: TRBJ2-4; d_call: TRBD2; clone_size: -; v_call: TRBV6-2/TRBV6-3; cdr3_aa: CASSGGAIRTSGNIQYF; cdr3_nt: TGTGCCAGCAGTGGGGGGGCGATCCGGACTAGCGGGAACATTCAGTACTTC
j_call: TRBJ2-1; d_call: -; clone_size: -; v_call: TRBV7-2; cdr3_aa: CASSLMGPSYNEQFF; cdr3_nt: TGTGCCAGCAGCTTAATGGGGCCGTCCTACAATGAGCAGTTCTTC
j_call: TRBJ2-7; d_call: -; clone_size: -; v_call: TRBV6-6; cdr3_aa: CASIEAYEQYF; cdr3_nt: TGTGCCAGCATAGAAGCCTACGAGCAGTACTTC
j_call: TRBJ2-2; d_call: TRBD2; clone_size: -; v_call: TRBV7-6; cdr3_aa: CASRYTGTSGDLTGELFF; cdr3_nt: TGTGCCAGCAGATATACCGGGACTAGCGGAGATTTAACCGGGGAGCTGTTTTTT
j_call: TRBJ1-5; d_call: -; clone_size: once; v_call: TRBV6-1; cdr3_aa: CASNVGDSNQPQHF; cdr3_nt: TGTGCCAGCAACGTCGGCGATAGCAATCAGCCCCAGCATTTT
j_call: TRBJ2-1; d_call: -; clone_size: -; v_call: TRBV7-4; cdr3_aa: CASSLEGPAGQFF; cdr3_nt: TGTGCCAGCAGCTTAGAGGGCCCGGCAGGGCAGTTCTTC
j_call: TRBJ1-5; d_call: -; clone_size: -; v_call: TRBV7-2; cdr3_aa: CASSPRSSNQPQHF; cdr3_nt: TGTGCCAGCAGCCCACGGAGTAGCAATCAGCCCCAGCATTTT
j_call: TRBJ1-1; d_call: -; clone_size: -; v_call: TRBV11-2; cdr3_aa: CASSLYQKNTEAFF; cdr3_nt: TGTGCCAGCAGCCTATACCAAAAAAATACTGAAGCTTTCTTT
j_call: TRBJ2-5; d_call: TRBD1; clone_size: -; v_call: TRBV28; cdr3_aa: CASTSPGQGEETQYF; cdr3_nt: TGTGCCAGCACCTCACCGGGACAGGGCGAAGAGACCCAGTACTTC
j_call: TRBJ2-3; d_call: TRBD2; clone_size: -; v_call: TRBV6-1; cdr3_aa: CASSEGLADTDTQYF; cdr3_nt: TGTGCCAGCAGCGAAGGACTAGCGGACACAGATACGCAGTATTTT
j_call: TRBJ1-2; d_call: TRBD1; clone_size: medium-sized; v_call: TRBV24-1; cdr3_aa: CATSSTGYYGYTF; cdr3_nt: TGTGCCACCAGTTCGACAGGGTACTATGGCTACACCTTC
j_call: TRBJ1-4; d_call: TRBD1; clone_size: few; v_call: TRBV7-2; cdr3_aa: CASSTRQGGKLFF; cdr3_nt: TGTGCCAGCAGCACAAGACAGGGGGGGAAACTGTTTTTT
j_call: TRBJ2-1; d_call: -; clone_size: -; v_call: TRBV7-6; cdr3_aa: CASSGGDNYNEQFF; cdr3_nt: TGTGCCAGCAGTGGGGGGGACAACTACAATGAGCAGTTCTTC
j_call: TRBJ2-3; d_call: -; clone_size: -; v_call: TRBV10-1; cdr3_aa: CASTGGHTQYF; cdr3_nt: TGCGCCAGCACCGGAGGTCATACGCAGTATTTT
j_call: TRBJ2-1; d_call: -; clone_size: many; v_call: TRBV7-3; cdr3_aa: CASSLTSQGYNEQFF; cdr3_nt: TGTGCCAGCAGCTTAACGTCTCAAGGCTACAATGAGCAGTTCTTC
j_call: TRBJ2-3; d_call: -; clone_size: -; v_call: TRBV7-8; cdr3_aa: CASSLGDGAADTQYF; cdr3_nt: TGTGCCAGCAGCTTAGGAGACGGGGCGGCGGATACGCAGTATTTT
j_call: TRBJ2-3; d_call: TRBD2; clone_size: few; v_call: TRBV7-2; cdr3_aa: CASSQQASGDFTDTQYF; cdr3_nt: TGTGCCAGCAGCCAACAGGCTAGCGGAGATTTTACAGATACGCAGTATTTT
j_call: TRBJ2-5; d_call: -; clone_size: -; v_call: TRBV6-2/TRBV6-3; cdr3_aa: CASSWTEQETQYF; cdr3_nt: TGTGCCAGCAGTTGGACAGAACAAGAGACCCAGTACTTC